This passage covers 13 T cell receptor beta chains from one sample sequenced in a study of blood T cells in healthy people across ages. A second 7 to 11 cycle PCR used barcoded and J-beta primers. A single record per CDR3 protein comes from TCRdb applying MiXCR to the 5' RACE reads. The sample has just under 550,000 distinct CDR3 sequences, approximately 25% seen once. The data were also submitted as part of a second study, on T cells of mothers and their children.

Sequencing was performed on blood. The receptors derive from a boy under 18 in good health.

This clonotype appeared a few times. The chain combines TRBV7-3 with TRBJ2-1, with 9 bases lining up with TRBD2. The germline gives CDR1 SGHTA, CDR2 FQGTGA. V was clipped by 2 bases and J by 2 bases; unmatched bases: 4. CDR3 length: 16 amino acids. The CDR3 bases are TGTGCCAGCAGCTTATACGGCGGGGGGGCCTACAATGAGCAGTTCTTC. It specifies CASSLYGGGAYNEQFF. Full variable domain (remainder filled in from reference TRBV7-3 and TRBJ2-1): GAGVSQTPSNKVTEKGKYVELRCDPISGHTALYWYRQSLGQGPEFLIYFQGTGAADDSGLPNDRFFAVRPEGSVSTLKIQRTERGDSAVYLCASSLYGGGAYNEQFFGPGTRLTVL.

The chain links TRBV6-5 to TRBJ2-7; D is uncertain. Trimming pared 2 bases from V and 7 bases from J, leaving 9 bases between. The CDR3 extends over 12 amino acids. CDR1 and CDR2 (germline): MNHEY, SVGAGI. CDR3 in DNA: TGTGCCAGCAGTTACCATACTGCTGAGCAGTACTTC. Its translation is CASSYHTAEQYF.

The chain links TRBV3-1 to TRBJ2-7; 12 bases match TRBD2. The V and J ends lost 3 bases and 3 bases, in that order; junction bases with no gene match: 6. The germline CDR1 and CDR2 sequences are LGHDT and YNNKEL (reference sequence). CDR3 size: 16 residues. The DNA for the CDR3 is TGTGCCAGCAGCCAGGCGCCGACTAGCGGGGGCTACGAGCAGTACTTC. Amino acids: CASSQAPTSGGYEQYF.

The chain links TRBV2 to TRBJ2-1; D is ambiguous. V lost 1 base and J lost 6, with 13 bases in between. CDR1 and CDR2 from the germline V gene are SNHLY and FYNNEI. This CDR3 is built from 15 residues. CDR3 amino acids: CASSEVVKLGNEQFF. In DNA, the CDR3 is TGTGCCAGCAGTGAAGTAGTCAAGTTGGGCAATGAGCAGTTCTTC.

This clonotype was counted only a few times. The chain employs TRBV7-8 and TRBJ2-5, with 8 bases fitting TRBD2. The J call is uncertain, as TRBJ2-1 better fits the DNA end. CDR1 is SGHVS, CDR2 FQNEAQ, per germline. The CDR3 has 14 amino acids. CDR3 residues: CAGTSGYMVDEQFF. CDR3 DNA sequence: TGTGCCGGTACTAGCGGTTATATGGTGGATGAGCAGTTCTTC.

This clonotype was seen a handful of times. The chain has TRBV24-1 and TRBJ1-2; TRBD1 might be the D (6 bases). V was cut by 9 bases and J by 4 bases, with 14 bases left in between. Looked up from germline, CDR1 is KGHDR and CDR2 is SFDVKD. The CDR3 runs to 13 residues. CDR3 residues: CATGGGGTYGYTF. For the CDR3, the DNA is TGTGCCACCGGGGGCGGCGGGACCTATGGCTACACCTTC.

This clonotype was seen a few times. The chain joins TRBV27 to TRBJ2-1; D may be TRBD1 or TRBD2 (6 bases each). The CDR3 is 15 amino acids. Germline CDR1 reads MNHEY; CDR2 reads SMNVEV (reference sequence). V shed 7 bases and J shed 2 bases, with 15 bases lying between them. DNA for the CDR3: TGTGCCAGCACCCACCAAGGGGGGCCCTACAATGAGCAGTTCTTC. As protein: CASTHQGGPYNEQFF.

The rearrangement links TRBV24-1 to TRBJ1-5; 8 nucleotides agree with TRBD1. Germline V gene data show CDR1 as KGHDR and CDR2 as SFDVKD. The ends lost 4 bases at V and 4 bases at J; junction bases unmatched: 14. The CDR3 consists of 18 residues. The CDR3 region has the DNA TGTGCCACCAGTGACCATATTCGGGCAGGGGGCTTAAATCAGCCCCAGCATTTT. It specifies CATSDHIRAGGLNQPQHF.

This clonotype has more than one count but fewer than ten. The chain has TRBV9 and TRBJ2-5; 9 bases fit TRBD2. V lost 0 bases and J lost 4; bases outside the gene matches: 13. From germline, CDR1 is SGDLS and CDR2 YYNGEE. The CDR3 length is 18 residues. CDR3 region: CASSVGVAGGPSGETQYF. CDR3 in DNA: TGTGCCAGCAGCGTAGGAGTCGCGGGAGGGCCTTCGGGAGAGACCCAGTACTTC.

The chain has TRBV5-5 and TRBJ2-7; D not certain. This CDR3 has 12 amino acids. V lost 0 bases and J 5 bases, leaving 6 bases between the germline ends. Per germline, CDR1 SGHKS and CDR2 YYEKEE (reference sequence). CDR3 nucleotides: TGTGCCAGCAGCTTGGCCCTAGACGAGCAGTACTTC. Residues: CASSLALDEQYF. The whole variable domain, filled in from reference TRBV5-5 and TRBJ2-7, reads DAGVTQSPTHLIKTRGQQVTLRCSPISGHKSVSWYQQVLGQGPQFIFQYYEKEERGRGNFPDRFSARQFPNYSSELNVNALLLGDSALYLCASSLALDEQYFGPGTRLTVT.

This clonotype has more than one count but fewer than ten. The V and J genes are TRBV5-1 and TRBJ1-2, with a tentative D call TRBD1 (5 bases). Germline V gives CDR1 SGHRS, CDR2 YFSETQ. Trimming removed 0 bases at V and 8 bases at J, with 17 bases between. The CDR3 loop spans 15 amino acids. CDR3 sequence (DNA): TGCGCCAGCAGCTTGGAAGGGACGGGCACTTTCGGCTACACCTTC. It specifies CASSLEGTGTFGYTF. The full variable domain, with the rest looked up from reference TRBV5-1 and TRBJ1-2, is KAGVTQTPRYLIKTRGQQVTLSCSPISGHRSVSWYQQTPGQGLQFLFEYFSETQRNKGNFPGRFSGRQFSNSRSEMNVSTLELGDSALYLCASSLEGTGTFGYTFGSGTRLTVV.

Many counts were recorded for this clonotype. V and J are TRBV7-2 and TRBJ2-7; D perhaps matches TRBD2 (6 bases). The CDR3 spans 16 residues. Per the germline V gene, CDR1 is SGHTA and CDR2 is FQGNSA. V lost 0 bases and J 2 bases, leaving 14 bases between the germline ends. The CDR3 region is CASSLAQASDPYEQYF. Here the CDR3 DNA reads TGTGCCAGCAGCTTAGCGCAGGCTAGCGACCCCTACGAGCAGTACTTC.

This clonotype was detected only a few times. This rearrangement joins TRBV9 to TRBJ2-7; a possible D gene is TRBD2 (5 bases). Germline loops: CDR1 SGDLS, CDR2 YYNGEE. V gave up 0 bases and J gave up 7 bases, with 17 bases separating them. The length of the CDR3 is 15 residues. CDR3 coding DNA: TGTGCCAGCAGCGTAGCCCCTACTAGTCCATTAGAGCAGTACTTC. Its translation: CASSVAPTSPLEQYF. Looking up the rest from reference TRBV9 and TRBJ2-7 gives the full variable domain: DSGVTQTPKHLITATGQRVTLRCSPRSGDLSVYWYQQSLDQGLQFLIQYYNGEERAKGNILERFSAQQFPDLHSELNLSSLELGDSALYFCASSVAPTSPLEQYFGPGTRLTVT.